The TCR beta chain under discussion was sequenced for a study of blood T cell repertoires in COVID-19. Study at large: Samples came from the United States, Italy and Spain, spanning acute and convalescent COVID-19. PBMCs, B-cell-depleted T cells, or T cells were the source of the cDNA or gDNA that made up the material.

Per germline, CDR1 SGHKS and CDR2 YYEKEE (reference sequence). CDR3 size: 17 residues. The V segment lost 2 bases and the J segment 4 bases; nucleotides outside the gene matches: 12. Original analysis: Researchers report that nucleated cell counts were estimated from reference gene primer amplification. Measured with immunoSEQ multiplex PCR; TCRdb has only the in-frame clones, and not every one. V and J calls and clone size are copied from that table; D and trimming were computed from the DNA. The sample yields hundreds of thousands of clones, approximately 83% seen once. The sample taken for sequencing was peripheral blood. The chain combines TRBV5-5 with TRBJ2-1; 7 bases align to TRBD1. The origin of this receptor is a woman in her forties or fifties who had recovered from COVID-19. CDR3 sequence reads: CASSFGPGQAPYNEQFF. The CDR3 bases are TGTGCCAGCAGCTTTGGCCCCGGACAGGCCCCATACAATGAGCAGTTCTTC. The whole variable domain, filled in from reference TRBV5-5 and TRBJ2-1, reads DAGVTQSPTHLIKTRGQQVTLRCSPISGHKSVSWYQQVLGQGPQFIFQYYEKEERGRGNFPDRFSARQFPNYSSELNVNALLLGDSALYLCASSFGPGQAPYNEQFFGPGTRLTVL.